This TCR beta chain was identified in a study of T cells in Graves' hyperthyroidism and ophthalmopathy. The CDR3 has 12 residues. V dropped 0 bases and J dropped 3 bases, with 6 bases sitting between them. Germline V gives CDR1 DFQATT, CDR2 SNEGSKA (reference sequence). Amplification of TCR beta CDR3 regions used RNA as the template. First-round RT-PCR with HTBI primers amplified the TCR CDR3 region. TCRdb redid the calling of the multiplex PCR reads with MiXCR, one entry per CDR3 protein. The sample has over 400,000 distinct CDR3 sequences; approximately 15% are singletons. This clonotype was picked up many times.

The sequenced material came from blood. The clonotype was recovered from a man aged 18 to 30 with Graves' ophthalmopathy. This chain connects TRBV20-1 to TRBJ2-7; D gene uncertain. CDR3 sequence: CSARDSDYEQYF. The CDR3 nucleotides are TGCAGTGCTAGAGACTCCGACTACGAGCAGTACTTC.